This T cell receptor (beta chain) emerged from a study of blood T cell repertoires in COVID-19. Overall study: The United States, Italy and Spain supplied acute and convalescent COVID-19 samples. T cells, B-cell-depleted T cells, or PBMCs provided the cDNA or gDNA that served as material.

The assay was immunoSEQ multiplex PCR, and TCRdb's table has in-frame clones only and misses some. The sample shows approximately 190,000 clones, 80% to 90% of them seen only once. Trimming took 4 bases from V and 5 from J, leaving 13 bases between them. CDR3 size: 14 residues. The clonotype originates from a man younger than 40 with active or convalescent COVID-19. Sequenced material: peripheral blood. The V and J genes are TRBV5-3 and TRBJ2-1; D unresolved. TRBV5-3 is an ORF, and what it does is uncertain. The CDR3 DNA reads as TGTGCCAGAAGCCGACCGGCGGCAGACAATGAGCAGTTCTTC. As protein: CARSRPAADNEQFF.